A single sample is the source of the 32 T cell receptor beta chains below, sequenced in a study of early T cells in non-severe SARS-CoV-2 infection. TCRdb recomputed calls from the 5' RACE reads with MiXCR, one row per CDR3 protein. Of about 77,000 distinct CDR3 sequences in the sample, approximately 9.1% are singletons; the top ten hold about 4.8%. The specimen sequenced was whole blood. Receptors were obtained from an adult who was a healthcare worker with PCR-confirmed SARS-CoV-2 infection or an uninfected control (not recorded which).

The chain couples TRBV6-6 to TRBJ2-2; either TRBD1 or TRBD2 may fit D (6 bases each). Germline lookup yields CDR1 MNHNY and CDR2 SVGAGI (reference sequence). This CDR3 comprises 17 residues. The germline V and J ends were trimmed by 5 bases and 5 bases, with 21 bases remaining between them. Here the CDR3 DNA reads TGTGCCAGCAGTCCGGGAGCCGGGACACCCAGAACCGGGGAGCTGTTTTTT. Its translation is CASSPGAGTPRTGELFF.

V gene TRBV2 combines with J gene TRBJ2-7; possibly TRBD1 for D (5 bases). The CDR3 contains 15 residues. CDR1 is SNHLY and CDR2 is FYNNEI in the germline V gene. V lost 1 base, J lost 2 bases, and 12 bases lay in between. The DNA for the CDR3 is TGTGCCAGCAGTGAAGAAAGGGGCTGGACCTACGAGCAGTACTTC. Protein product: CASSEERGWTYEQYF.

This clonotype has ten or more counts. The chain joins TRBV10-2 to TRBJ2-5; D ambiguous. The germline gives CDR1 WSHSY, CDR2 SAAADI. This CDR3 spans 13 amino acids. V dropped 4 bases and J dropped 2 bases, with 8 bases sitting between them. CDR3: CASSAKGQETQYF. CDR3 DNA sequence: TGCGCCAGCAGTGCCAAGGGTCAAGAGACCCAGTACTTC.

This chain links TRBV30 with TRBJ1-4; D possibly corresponds to TRBD1 (5 bases). V shed 2 bases and J shed 4 bases, with 11 bases lying between them. In germline, CDR1 is GTSNPN, CDR2 SVGIG (reference sequence). This CDR3 has 14 amino acids. CDR3: CAWSPGTFNEKLFF. The DNA for the CDR3 is TGTGCCTGGAGTCCGGGGACCTTTAATGAAAAACTGTTTTTT. Full variable domain (remainder filled in from reference TRBV30 and TRBJ1-4): SQTIHQWPATLVQPVGSPLSLECTVEGTSNPNLYWYRQAAGRGLQLLFYSVGIGQISSEVPQNLSASRPQDRQFILSSKKLLLSDSGFYLCAWSPGTFNEKLFFGSGTQLSVL.

This chain joins TRBV7-2 and TRBJ2-7; D possibly matches TRBD1 or TRBD2 (5 bases each). Germline-derived CDR1 and CDR2 are SGHTA and FQGNSA. V was pared by 4 bases and J by 3 bases, with 13 bases between. The CDR3 contains 14 residues. The DNA of the CDR3 is TGTGCCAGCAGCTCCTCCGGGACCCTCTACGAGCAGTACTTC. Protein sequence: CASSSSGTLYEQYF.

This clonotype was observed many times. The J gene is TRBJ2-7, the V gene TRBV20-1; tentatively, D is TRBD1 or TRBD2 (5 bases each). The CDR3 totals 14 residues. V lost 1 base and J lost 4, with 14 bases in between. Germline V lookup: CDR1 DFQATT, CDR2 SNEGSKA (reference sequence). The CDR3 region is CSARARGPNYEQYF. In DNA form, the CDR3 reads TGCAGTGCTAGAGCGAGGGGCCCGAATTACGAGCAGTACTTC.

The genes are TRBV20-1 and TRBJ1-1, with TRBD1 matching over 8 bases. There are 13 residues in the CDR3. Germline V lookup: CDR1 DFQATT, CDR2 SNEGSKA (reference sequence). Unmatched junction bases numbered 10, after V lost 6 bases and J lost 7 bases. The CDR3 nucleotides read TGCAGTGCCGCGGACAGGGACGTGATTGAAGCTTTCTTT. Translation gives CSAADRDVIEAFF.

This clonotype came up a few times. The chain employs TRBV7-9 and TRBJ2-5; 9 nucleotides match TRBD1. This CDR3 has 20 amino acids. J was trimmed by 1 base and V by 5 bases; bases with no gene match: 20. The germline gives CDR1 SEHNR, CDR2 FQNEAQ (reference sequence). The DNA for the CDR3 is TGTGCCAGCAGCCCTAGGCCCAGGACAGGGGAGGCATTTCTCCAAGAGACCCAGTACTTC. This sequence encodes CASSPRPRTGEAFLQETQYF. Together with reference TRBV7-9 and TRBJ2-5, the CDR3 gives the full variable domain: DTGVSQNPRHKITKRGQNVTFRCDPISEHNRLYWYRQTLGQGPEFLTYFQNEAQLEKSRLLSDRFSAERPKGSFSTLEIQRTEQGDSAMYLCASSPRPRTGEAFLQETQYFGPGTRLLVL.

There are many counts of this clonotype. The chain employs TRBV3-1 and TRBJ1-1; D not certain. CDR1 and CDR2 (germline): LGHDT, YNNKEL (reference sequence). The CDR3 has 13 residues. The V end was cut by 3 bases, the J end by 1 base, with 6 bases between. The CDR3, as DNA: TGTGCCAGCAGCCAGGGAGCGAACACTGAAGCTTTCTTT. Amino acid sequence: CASSQGANTEAFF.

This clonotype was counted only a few times. CDR3 DNA sequence: TGTGCCAGCAGCGCCGGGACGTCCTATGGCTACACCTTC. This encodes CASSAGTSYGYTF. V is TRBV9 and J is TRBJ1-2; D possibly corresponds to TRBD1 (5 bases). Germline-derived CDR1 and CDR2 are SGDLS and YYNGEE. V lost 3 bases, J lost 4 bases, and 10 bases lay in between. The CDR3 runs to 13 residues.

This clonotype was counted many times. The chain carries TRBV28 and TRBJ2-7, with D perhaps TRBD2 (6 bases). V lost 7 bases, J lost 0 bases, and 7 bases lay in between. Germline CDR1 and CDR2: MDHEN and SYDVKM. The CDR3 has 12 amino acids. CDR3 nucleotides: TGTGCCAGCAAGCGGGCCTCCTACGAGCAGTACTTC. Encoded protein: CASKRASYEQYF.

The V and J genes are TRBV28 and TRBJ2-7, with 10 bases identical to TRBD1. CDR3 length: 15 amino acids. Trimming took 3 bases from V and 2 from J; bases not matched to a gene: 4. Germline values: CDR1 MDHEN, CDR2 SYDVKM. The CDR3 loop is CASSFRDRGTYEQYF. DNA for the CDR3: TGTGCCAGCAGTTTCCGGGACAGGGGAACCTACGAGCAGTACTTC.

The sample holds a few counts of this clonotype. The chain employs TRBV20-1 and TRBJ1-2; a weak D match, TRBD1 (5 bases). The germline V and J ends were trimmed by 1 base and 4 bases, with 10 bases remaining between them. The CDR3 length is 13 residues. The germline gives CDR1 DFQATT, CDR2 SNEGSKA (reference sequence). The CDR3 loop reads CSARAGTSYGYTF. In nucleotides, the CDR3 is TGCAGTGCTAGAGCCGGGACCTCCTATGGCTACACCTTC.

This clonotype was seen only a few times. The rearrangement links TRBV27 to TRBJ2-7; no firm D call. The CDR3 covers 12 residues. The V gene's germline CDR1 is MNHEY and CDR2 SMNVEV (reference sequence). V was clipped by 8 bases and J by 2 bases, with 10 bases between them. CDR3 DNA: TGTGCCAGCTATGCGGTAGCCTACGAGCAGTACTTC. Protein sequence: CASYAVAYEQYF.

This clonotype was seen ten or more times. The V and J genes are TRBV6-5 and TRBJ2-7; D not resolved. The CDR3 has 13 amino acids. CDR1 is MNHEY and CDR2 is SVGAGI in the germline V gene. V lost 7 bases, J lost 0 bases, and 10 bases lay in between. The CDR3 region has the DNA TGTGCCAGCACTAAAGGTGGCTCCTACGAGCAGTACTTC. Its translation: CASTKGGSYEQYF.

The table lists this clonotype with a few counts. A junction end diverges from the germline sequence, so it may reflect a read error. The chain joins TRBV10-3 to TRBJ2-1, with D possibly matching TRBD1 (5 bases). This CDR3 is 12 amino acids long. Germline loops: CDR1 ENHRY, CDR2 SYGVKD. The CDR3 DNA follows: TGTGCCATCAGTGAGTCTCGCGCAGGGCAAAACTTC. Its translation is CAISESRAGQNF.

This chain links TRBV6-5 with TRBJ2-7, with D perhaps matching TRBD2 (5 bases). With 10 bases removed from V and 0 bases from J, the gap between germline ends came to 16 bases. The germline gives CDR1 MNHEY, CDR2 SVGAGI. CDR3 size: 14 residues. The CDR3 sequence: CANPGVGSSYEQYF. In nucleotides, the CDR3 is TGTGCCAACCCTGGGGTAGGGAGCTCCTACGAGCAGTACTTC.

The chain has TRBV14 and TRBJ2-3; 8 nucleotides align to TRBD2. The CDR3 sequence is 19 residues long. Looked up from germline, CDR1 is SGHDN and CDR2 is FVKESK. V lost 4 bases and J lost 2; bases outside the gene matches: 17. CDR3 coding DNA: TGTGCCAGCAGCCTGAGCGACTGGCAGCGGGAGCCCTACACAGATACGCAGTATTTT. This encodes CASSLSDWQREPYTDTQYF.

In its sample, this clonotype was seen a few times. This rearrangement joins TRBV7-3 to TRBJ2-7, with a weak D call TRBD2 (6 bases). The CDR3 has 16 residues. CDR1 and CDR2 from the germline V gene are SGHTA and FQGTGA. Deletions cut 2 bases from V and 6 bases from J, with 20 bases between. In DNA, the CDR3 is TGTGCCAGCAGCTTATCCGCGGGGCTTCCTCCCAGCGAGCAGTACTTC. Translating it yields CASSLSAGLPPSEQYF. The whole variable domain, remainder taken from reference TRBV7-3 and TRBJ2-7, is GAGVSQTPSNKVTEKGKYVELRCDPISGHTALYWYRQSLGQGPEFLIYFQGTGAADDSGLPNDRFFAVRPEGSVSTLKIQRTERGDSAVYLCASSLSAGLPPSEQYFGPGTRLTVT.

This clonotype appeared many times. The chain has TRBV30 and TRBJ1-1; TRBD1 might be the D (6 bases). The length of the CDR3 is 14 residues. Germline-derived CDR1 and CDR2 are GTSNPN and SVGIG (reference sequence). Between the trimmed V and J ends, which lost 5 bases and 2 bases, there was a span of 15 bases. The CDR3 DNA reads as TGTGCCTGGGATACCGGGACAAGTAACACTGAAGCTTTCTTT. This sequence encodes CAWDTGTSNTEAFF.

Points on this clonotype: Possible read error: a much larger clone is one base away. This chain joins TRBV27 and TRBJ2-7, with unresolved D. CDR3 length: 17 residues. The V end was cut by 5 bases, the J end by 0 bases, with 20 bases between. Germline CDR1 MNHEY, CDR2 SMNVEV (reference sequence). CDR3 residues: CASSPQIYRAHSYEQYF. DNA for the CDR3: TGTGCCAGCAGTCCCCAGATCTATCGGGCACACTCCTACGAGCAGTACTTC.

There are many counts of this clonotype. The chain links TRBV6-5 to TRBJ2-7; 10 bases match TRBD2. Trimming took 8 bases from V and 7 from J; bases not matched to a gene: 11. The CDR3 is 14 amino acids. Germline lookup yields CDR1 MNHEY and CDR2 SVGAGI. The CDR3 DNA reads TGTGCCAGCGGCCCCGGACTAGCGGTATGGGAGCAGTACTTC. Its translation is CASGPGLAVWEQYF.

This clonotype was counted many times. The chain combines TRBV27 with TRBJ1-1, with TRBD1 matching 9 bases. Germline trimming cut 5 bases from V and 5 bases from J; bases unmatched to any gene: 6. From germline, CDR1 is MNHEY and CDR2 SMNVEV (reference sequence). The CDR3 loop spans 14 amino acids. In nucleotides, the CDR3 is TGTGCCAGCAGTCGGGACAGGGCGGGAACTGAAGCTTTCTTT. Its protein product is CASSRDRAGTEAFF.

This clonotype was observed once. This sequence joins TRBV5-1 and TRBJ2-7; the D gene could be TRBD1 or TRBD2 (5 bases each). CDR3 length equals 16 residues. With 0 bases removed from V and 1 base from J, the gap between germline ends came to 14 bases. Germline assignment: CDR1 SGHRS and CDR2 YFSETQ. This CDR3 is CASSLGDGPRSYEQYF. The CDR3 DNA reads TGCGCCAGCAGCTTGGGGGACGGACCTAGGTCCTACGAGCAGTACTTC.

This rearrangement joins TRBV20-1 to TRBJ1-4, with unresolved D. CDR3 length: 15 amino acids. Per the germline V gene, CDR1 is DFQATT and CDR2 is SNEGSKA (reference sequence). Trimming shortened V by 2 bases and J by 3 bases, and 13 bases separated the two germline ends. The CDR3 spells CSARQPGRPNEKLFF. CDR3 nucleotide sequence: TGCAGTGCTAGACAACCGGGAAGGCCTAATGAAAAACTGTTTTTT.

The chain combines TRBV12-3 or TRBV12-4 with TRBJ1-4, with D perhaps TRBD1 (5 bases). V dropped 6 bases and J dropped 7 bases, with 15 bases sitting between them. The length of the CDR3 is 14 residues. The CDR3 region is CASSRQFFREKLFF. For the CDR3, the DNA is TGTGCCAGCAGCAGACAGTTCTTCCGTGAAAAACTGTTTTTT.

In its sample, this clonotype was seen many times. The J gene is TRBJ1-1, the V gene TRBV28; D gene uncertain. The CDR3 spans 13 residues. Germline V gene lookup returns CDR1 MDHEN and CDR2 SYDVKM. V lost 2 bases to trimming and J lost 0 bases, with 4 bases between them. CDR3 sequence reads: CASSLAVNTEAFF. The CDR3 coding sequence is TGTGCCAGCAGTTTAGCGGTGAACACTGAAGCTTTCTTT.

This clonotype was seen many times. The chain couples TRBV5-4 to TRBJ2-7, with 9 bases aligning to TRBD2. V was clipped by 0 bases and J by 2 bases; unmatched bases: 3. CDR3 length: 15 amino acids. Germline assignment: CDR1 SGHNT and CDR2 YYREEE (reference sequence). The CDR3 DNA reads as TGTGCCAGCAGCTTGGAGCCTAGCGGGACCTACGAGCAGTACTTC. Translated: CASSLEPSGTYEQYF.

This clonotype was recorded a few times. V gene TRBV6-5 combines with J gene TRBJ2-2; D unresolved. V lost 2 bases to trimming and J lost 0 bases, with 4 bases between them. This CDR3 contains 14 residues. Germline V CDR1 and CDR2: MNHEY, SVGAGI. The CDR3 sequence is CASSYTANTGELFF. In nucleotides, the CDR3 is TGTGCCAGCAGTTACACGGCGAACACCGGGGAGCTGTTTTTT.

At least ten counts were recorded for this clonotype. The chain links TRBV28 to TRBJ2-2; TRBD1 matches 9 bases. CDR3 length: 15 residues. J gave up 4 bases and V 2 bases, and 2 bases lay outside the gene matches. Per germline, CDR1 MDHEN and CDR2 SYDVKM. The CDR3 reads CASSLGTGTTGELFF. The CDR3 nucleotides are TGTGCCAGCAGTTTAGGGACAGGGACCACCGGGGAGCTGTTTTTT.

There are many counts of this clonotype. The genes are TRBV24-1 and TRBJ1-2, with D hard to call. CDR1 KGHDR and CDR2 SFDVKD come from the germline V gene. Trimming cost V 3 bases and J 4 bases, with 5 bases left between them. CDR3 size: 12 residues. The CDR3 loop reads CATSDDSYGYTF. The CDR3 DNA sequence: TGTGCCACCAGTGATGACTCCTATGGCTACACCTTC.

In its sample, this clonotype was seen a few times. J is TRBJ2-3 and V is TRBV5-1; 11 bases line up with TRBD2. This CDR3 contains 16 residues. The V gene's germline CDR1 is SGHRS and CDR2 YFSETQ. The V gene end was trimmed by 0 bases and the J gene end by 1 base; junction bases not matched to a gene: 1. The CDR3 coding sequence is TGCGCCAGCAGCTTGGAACTAGCGGGGGGCACAGATACGCAGTATTTT. Its protein is CASSLELAGGTDTQYF.